This T cell receptor beta chain comes out of a study of T-cell reconstitution after alpha-beta-depleted transplantation in children. Study findings and constraints: Expanded clones from the graft, numbering several hundred, reportedly supplied alpha-beta T cells about two months after transplant.

This clonotype appeared a few times. Its antigen is as yet unknown. Preparing the TCRbeta library involved the use of unique molecular identifiers. Using its own MiXCR run on the PCR reads, TCRdb lists one record per CDR3 protein. In the table there are 250,000 to 350,000 distinct CDR3 sequences, more than 20% of which are singletons. Germline lookup yields CDR1 SGHVS and CDR2 FNYEAQ. V was pared by 1 base and J by 6 bases, with 10 bases of the junction left unmatched. CDR3 length: 16 amino acids. The TCR comes from a male patient aged 10-17 years who had a stem cell transplant for acute lymphoblastic leukemia, so the T cells may come from the graft donor. The chain uses TRBV7-6 and TRBJ2-7, with 9 bases identical to TRBD1. Sequences were derived from PBMCs, mostly from graft donor cells, sampled 180 days after TCRalphabeta/CD19-depleted stem cell transplant. The CDR3 DNA sequence: TGTGCCAGCAGCTTAGTCCTGGGACAGGGTGGTGCCGAGCAGTACTTC. Residues: CASSLVLGQGGAEQYF.